This T cell receptor beta chain emerged from a study of T cell responses to AZD1222 COVID-19 vaccine. Germline values: CDR1 SGHRS, CDR2 YFSETQ. CDR3 size: 12 residues. V lost 2 bases and J lost 3, with 6 bases in between. The table came from immunoSEQ multiplex PCR; TCRdb's copy has only in-frame clones and leaves some out. The data hold around 120,000 clones, with approximately 90% observed a single time. The table lists this clone with a count of one. The sample consisted of peripheral blood, taken on day 0 of AZD1222 vaccination. The sequence was collected from an adult in good health. The chain uses TRBV5-1 and TRBJ2-7; a weak D match, TRBD1 (5 bases). In nucleotides, the CDR3 is TGCGCCAGCAGCTTTGACAGCTACGAGCAGTACTTC. Its translation: CASSFDSYEQYF.